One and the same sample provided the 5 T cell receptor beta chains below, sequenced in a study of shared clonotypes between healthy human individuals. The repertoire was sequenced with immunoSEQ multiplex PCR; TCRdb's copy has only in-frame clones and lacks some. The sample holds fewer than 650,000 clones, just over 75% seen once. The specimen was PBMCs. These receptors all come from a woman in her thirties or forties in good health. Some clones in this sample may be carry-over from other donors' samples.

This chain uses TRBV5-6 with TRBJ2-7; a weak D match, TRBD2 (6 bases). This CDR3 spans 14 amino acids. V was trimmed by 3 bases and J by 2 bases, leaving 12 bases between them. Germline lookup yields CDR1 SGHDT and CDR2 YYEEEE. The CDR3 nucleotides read TGTGCCAGCAGCTGGCGGGACGGCACCTACGAGCAGTACTTC. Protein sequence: CASSWRDGTYEQYF.

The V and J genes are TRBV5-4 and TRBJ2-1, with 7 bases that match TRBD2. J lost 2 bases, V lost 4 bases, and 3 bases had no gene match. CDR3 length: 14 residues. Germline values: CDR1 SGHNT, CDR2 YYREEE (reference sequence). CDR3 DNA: TGTGCCAGCAGCCCGGGGGGTCCCTACAATGAGCAGTTCTTC. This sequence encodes CASSPGGPYNEQFF.

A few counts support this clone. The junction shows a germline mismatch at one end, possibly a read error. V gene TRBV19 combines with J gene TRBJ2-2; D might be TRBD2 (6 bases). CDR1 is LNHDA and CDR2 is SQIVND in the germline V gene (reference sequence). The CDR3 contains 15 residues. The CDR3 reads CASSIGGPSTGGLFF. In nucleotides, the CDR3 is TGTGCCAGTAGTATAGGGGGACCCAGCACCGGGGGGCTGTTTTTT.

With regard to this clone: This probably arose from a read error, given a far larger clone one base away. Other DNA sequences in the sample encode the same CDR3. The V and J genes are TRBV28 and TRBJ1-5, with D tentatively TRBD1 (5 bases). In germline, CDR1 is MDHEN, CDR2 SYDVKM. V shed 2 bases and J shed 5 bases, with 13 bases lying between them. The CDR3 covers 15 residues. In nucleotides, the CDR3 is TGTGCCAGCAGTTTAGGCGGTGTGGGGGATCAGCCCCAGCATTTT. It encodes CASSLGGVGDQPQHF.

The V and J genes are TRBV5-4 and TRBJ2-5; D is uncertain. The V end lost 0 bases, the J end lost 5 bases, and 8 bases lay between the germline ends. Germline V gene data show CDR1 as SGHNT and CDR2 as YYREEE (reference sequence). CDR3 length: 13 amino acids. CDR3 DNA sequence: TGTGCCAGCAGCTTGGAACTCCGCGAGACCCAGTACTTC. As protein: CASSLELRETQYF.